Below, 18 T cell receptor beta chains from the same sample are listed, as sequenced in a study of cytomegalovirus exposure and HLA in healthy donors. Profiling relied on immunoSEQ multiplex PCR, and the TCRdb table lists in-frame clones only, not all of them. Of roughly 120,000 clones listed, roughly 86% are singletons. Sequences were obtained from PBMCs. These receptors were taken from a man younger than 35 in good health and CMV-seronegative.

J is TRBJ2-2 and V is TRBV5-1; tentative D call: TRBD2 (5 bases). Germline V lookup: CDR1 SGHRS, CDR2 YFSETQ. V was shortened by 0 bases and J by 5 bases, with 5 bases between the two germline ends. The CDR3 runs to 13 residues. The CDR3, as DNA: TGCGCCAGCAGCTTGGCGGGGACCGGGGAGCTGTTTTTT. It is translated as CASSLAGTGELFF.

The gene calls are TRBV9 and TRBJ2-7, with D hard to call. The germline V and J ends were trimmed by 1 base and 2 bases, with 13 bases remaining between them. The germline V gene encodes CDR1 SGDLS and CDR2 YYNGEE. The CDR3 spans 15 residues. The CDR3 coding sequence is TGTGCCAGCAGCGTAACGGCGGAAGGTCCCTACGAGCAGTACTTC. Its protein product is CASSVTAEGPYEQYF.

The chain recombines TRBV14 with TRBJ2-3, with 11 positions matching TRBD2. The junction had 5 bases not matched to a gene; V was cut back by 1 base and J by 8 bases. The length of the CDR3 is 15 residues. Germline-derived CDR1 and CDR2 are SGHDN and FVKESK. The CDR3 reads CASSQVTSGSSTQYF. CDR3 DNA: TGTGCCAGCAGCCAAGTTACTAGCGGGAGCTCTACGCAGTATTTT.

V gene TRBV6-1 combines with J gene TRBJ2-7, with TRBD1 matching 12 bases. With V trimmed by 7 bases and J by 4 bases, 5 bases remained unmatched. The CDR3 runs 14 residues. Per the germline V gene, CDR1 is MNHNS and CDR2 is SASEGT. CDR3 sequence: CASTRGQGAYEQYF. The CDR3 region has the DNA TGTGCCAGCACCAGGGGACAGGGGGCGTACGAGCAGTACTTC.

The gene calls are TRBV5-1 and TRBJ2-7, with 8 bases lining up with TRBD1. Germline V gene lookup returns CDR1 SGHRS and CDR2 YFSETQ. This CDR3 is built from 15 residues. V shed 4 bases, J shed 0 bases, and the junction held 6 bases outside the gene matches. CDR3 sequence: CASSVRDRSSYEQYF. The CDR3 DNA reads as TGCGCCAGCAGCGTCCGGGACAGGAGCTCCTACGAGCAGTACTTC.

The DNA of the CDR3 is TGTGCTAGTGGCCCGGGGGGGAACTACAATGAGCAGTTCTTC. It codes for CASGPGGNYNEQFF. The chain couples TRBV12-5 to TRBJ2-1; TRBD2 matches at 8 bases. Germline assignment: CDR1 LGHNT and CDR2 FRNRAP. The CDR3 consists of 14 residues. The V gene end was trimmed by 6 bases and the J gene end by 3 bases; junction bases not matched to a gene: 4.

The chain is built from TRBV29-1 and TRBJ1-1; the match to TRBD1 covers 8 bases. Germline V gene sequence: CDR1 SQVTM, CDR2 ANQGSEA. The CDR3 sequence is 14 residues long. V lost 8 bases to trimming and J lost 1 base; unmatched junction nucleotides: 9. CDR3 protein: CSHKGQGRNTEAFF. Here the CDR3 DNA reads TGCAGCCATAAAGGACAGGGCAGGAACACTGAAGCTTTCTTT.

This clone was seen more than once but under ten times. The DNA of the CDR3 is TGTGCCAGTAGTATCGAGGACAGGGGAGGCTCCGAGCAGTACTTC. Its translation is CASSIEDRGGSEQYF. V gene TRBV19 combines with J gene TRBJ2-7; 9 nucleotides line up with TRBD1. This CDR3 is built from 15 residues. Germline CDR1 and CDR2: LNHDA and SQIVND (reference sequence). Trimming took 3 bases from V and 6 from J; bases not matched to a gene: 9.

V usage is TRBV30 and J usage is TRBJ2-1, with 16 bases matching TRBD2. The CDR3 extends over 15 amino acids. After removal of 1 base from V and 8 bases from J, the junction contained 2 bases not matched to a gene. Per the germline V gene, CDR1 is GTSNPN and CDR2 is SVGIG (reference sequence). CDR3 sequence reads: CAWSGGTSGGDEQFF. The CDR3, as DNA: TGTGCCTGGAGTGGAGGGACTAGCGGGGGGGATGAGCAGTTCTTC.

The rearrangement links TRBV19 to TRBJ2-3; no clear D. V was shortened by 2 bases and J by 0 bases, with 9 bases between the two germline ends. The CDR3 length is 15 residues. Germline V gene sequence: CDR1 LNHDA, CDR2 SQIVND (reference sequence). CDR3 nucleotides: TGTGCCAGTAGTATAACAACCTTTAGCACAGATACGCAGTATTTT. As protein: CASSITTFSTDTQYF.

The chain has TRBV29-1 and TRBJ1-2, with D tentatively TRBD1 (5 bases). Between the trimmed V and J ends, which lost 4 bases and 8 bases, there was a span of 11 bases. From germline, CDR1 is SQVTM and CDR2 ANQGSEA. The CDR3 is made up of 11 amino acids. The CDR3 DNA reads TGCAGCGTTGGCAGGGTTGAAGGCTACACCTTC. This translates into CSVGRVEGYTF.

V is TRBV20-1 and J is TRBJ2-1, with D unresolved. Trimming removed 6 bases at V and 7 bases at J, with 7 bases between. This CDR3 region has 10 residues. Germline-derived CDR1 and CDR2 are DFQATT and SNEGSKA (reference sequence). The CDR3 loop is CSAQRNEQFF. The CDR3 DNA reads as TGCAGTGCCCAGAGGAATGAGCAGTTCTTC.

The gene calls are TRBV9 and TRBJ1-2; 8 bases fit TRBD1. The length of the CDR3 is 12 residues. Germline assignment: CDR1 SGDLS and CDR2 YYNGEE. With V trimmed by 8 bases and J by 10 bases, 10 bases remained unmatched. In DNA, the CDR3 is TGTGCCAGTGAACAGGGGGGAGGCCTCTACACCTTC. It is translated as CASEQGGGLYTF.

Written as DNA, the CDR3 is TGTGCCAGCGCCGGTATGAACACTGAAGCTTTCTTT. This translates into CASAGMNTEAFF. The chain recombines TRBV25-1 with TRBJ1-1; no firm D call. From germline, CDR1 is MGHDK and CDR2 SYGVNS. V lost 8 bases and J lost 0, with 7 bases in between. CDR3 length: 12 amino acids.

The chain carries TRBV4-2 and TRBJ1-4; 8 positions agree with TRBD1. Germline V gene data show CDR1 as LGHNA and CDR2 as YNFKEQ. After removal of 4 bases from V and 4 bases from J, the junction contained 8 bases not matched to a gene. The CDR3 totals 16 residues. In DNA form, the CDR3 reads TGTGCCAGCAGCCGGGACGGGACAGGCAATAATGAAAAACTGTTTTTT. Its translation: CASSRDGTGNNEKLFF.

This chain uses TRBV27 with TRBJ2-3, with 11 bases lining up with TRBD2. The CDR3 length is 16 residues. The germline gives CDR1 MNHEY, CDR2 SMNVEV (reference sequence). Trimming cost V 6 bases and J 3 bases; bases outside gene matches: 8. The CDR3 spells CASSTLLAGGTDTQYF. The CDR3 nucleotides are TGTGCCAGCAGCACACTCCTAGCGGGAGGAACAGATACGCAGTATTTT.

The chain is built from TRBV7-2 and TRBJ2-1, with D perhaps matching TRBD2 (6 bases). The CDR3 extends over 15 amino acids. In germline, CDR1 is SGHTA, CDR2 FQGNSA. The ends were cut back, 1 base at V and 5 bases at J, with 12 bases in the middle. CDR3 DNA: TGTGCCAGCAGCTTAGGTCGGGGGAACAACAATGAGCAGTTCTTC. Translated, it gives CASSLGRGNNNEQFF.

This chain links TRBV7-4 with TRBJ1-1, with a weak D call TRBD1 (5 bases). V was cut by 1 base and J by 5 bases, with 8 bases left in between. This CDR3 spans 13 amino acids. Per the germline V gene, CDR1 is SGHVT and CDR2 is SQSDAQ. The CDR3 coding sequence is TGTGCCAGCAGCTTAGGGAACAGGACTGAAGCTTTCTTT. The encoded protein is CASSLGNRTEAFF. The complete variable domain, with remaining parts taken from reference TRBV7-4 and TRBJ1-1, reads GAGVSQSPRYKVAKRGRDVALRCDSISGHVTLYWYRQTLGQGSEVLTYSQSDAQRDKSGRPSGRFSAERPERSVSTLKIQRTEQGDSAVYLCASSLGNRTEAFFGQGTRLTVV.